This T cell receptor beta chain was sequenced during a study of shared clonotypes between healthy human individuals. Study-level information: Participating donors consisted of a couple of women and a few men aged 18 to 49.

V dropped 1 base and J dropped 3; count of bases not matched to a gene: 10. The CDR3 runs to 17 residues. CDR1 and CDR2 from the germline V gene are SGHAT and FQNNGV. A word on this clone: The antigen remains unidentified.

Study-wide findings and caveats: Depth of sequencing was expected to influence donor clonotype sharing.

Some clones are missing from TCRdb's copy, which holds only in-frame ones; the method was immunoSEQ multiplex PCR. The sample shows 950,000 to 1,100,000 clones, around 78% of them seen only once. Source material: memory CD4+ T cells from PBMCs. Subset given: CD45RA-negative fraction. The chain recombines TRBV11-2 with TRBJ2-7, with TRBD2 identical over 9 bases. The sequence was obtained from a man aged 18 to 29 in good health. Some clones in this sample may be carry-over from other donors' samples. The CDR3, as DNA: TGTGCCAGCAGCTTAGTCGGTGGAGCGGGAGGTTTCTACGAGCAGTACTTC. Amino acids: CASSLVGGAGGFYEQYF. Using reference TRBV11-2 and TRBJ2-7 for the parts outside the CDR3, the full variable domain is EAGVAQSPRYKIIEKRQSVAFWCNPISGHATLYWYQQILGQGPKLLIQFQNNGVVDDSQLPKDRFSAERLKGVDSTLKIQPAKLEDSAVYLCASSLVGGAGGFYEQYFGPGTRLTVT.